Listed here are 5 T cell receptor beta chains from one sample, sequenced in a study of T cell repertoires in cytomegalovirus infection. TCRdb fed the reads into MiXCR, producing one record per CDR3 protein. The sample lists more than 250,000 distinct CDR3 sequences, approximately 15% occurring once. Source material: PBMCs. Receptor source: a human donor in good health (CMV status not recorded). Some clones in this sample may be carry-over from other donors' samples.

This clonotype came up many times. The rearrangement links TRBV28 to TRBJ1-5, with D hard to call. CDR3 length equals 11 residues. V was pared by 4 bases and J by 6 bases, with 4 bases between. Per germline, CDR1 MDHEN and CDR2 SYDVKM. CDR3 sequence: CASSWGQPQHF. The CDR3 coding sequence is TGTGCCAGCAGTTGGGGTCAGCCCCAGCATTTT.

This clonotype showed up just a few times. The V and J genes are TRBV19 and TRBJ2-2, with D tentatively TRBD2 (6 bases). Germline V gene lookup returns CDR1 LNHDA and CDR2 SQIVND (reference sequence). V was pared by 3 bases and J by 2 bases, with 10 bases between. The CDR3 is made up of 15 amino acids. The CDR3 reads CASSIGGFNTGELFF. CDR3 bases: TGTGCCAGTAGTATCGGGGGTTTCAACACCGGGGAGCTGTTTTTT.

This clonotype came up many times. The chain recombines TRBV2 with TRBJ2-1, with TRBD1 matching over 11 bases. V dropped 3 bases and J dropped 10; count of bases not matched to a gene: 11. The CDR3 length is 16 residues. CDR1 is SNHLY, CDR2 FYNNEI, per germline. The CDR3: CASSESFGTGGGEQFF. The CDR3 coding sequence is TGTGCCAGCAGTGAGAGTTTCGGGACAGGGGGTGGGGAGCAGTTCTTC.

This chain joins TRBV20-1 and TRBJ2-1; D might be TRBD2 (6 bases). Trimming took 0 bases from V and 4 from J, leaving 10 bases between them. This CDR3 has 14 residues. CDR1 is DFQATT and CDR2 is SNEGSKA in the germline V gene (reference sequence). The CDR3 region is CSARDWRDYNEQFF. The DNA for the CDR3 is TGCAGTGCTAGAGATTGGAGGGATTACAATGAGCAGTTCTTC.

This clonotype came up many times. CDR3 nucleotides: TGTGCCAGCAGCTTAGAAGTCAGCAACACTGAAGCTTTCTTT. Amino acid sequence: CASSLEVSNTEAFF. The V call is TRBV7-8, the J call TRBJ1-1; D not certain. The CDR3 loop spans 14 amino acids. Per the germline V gene, CDR1 is SGHVS and CDR2 is FQNEAQ. The V and J ends lost 1 base and 2 bases respectively, with 8 bases between them.